This TCR beta chain was recorded in a study of cytomegalovirus exposure and HLA in healthy donors (dated by TCRdb to 2015 to 2018). Study-level background: According to an earlier analysis of 587 of the donors, 150 million to 200 million T cells yielded 100 million or so unique TCR beta sequences and less than 300 Gb of sequence data. The number of typed donors differed by locus: about 620-640 for A, B, C, DRB1 and DQB1; 522 for DQA1; fewer than 610 for DPA1; and roughly 490 for DPB1. Among the roughly 400 genotyped donors, more than 70% belonged to the genetic ancestry cluster associated with self-reported Caucasian donors. Approximately 310 gigabases of sequencing data and approximately 93 million unique TCR sequences were included in an early release covering 550 to 650 HLA-typed donors. Roughly 5 DR-DQ haplotypes were handled as single units for association and clustering, since linkage in the cohort was strong. High-throughput TCR immunosequencing, statistical association of individual TCRs with disease status, and machine learning were combined to predict cytomegalovirus infection status. In a later analysis, previously published TCR beta repertoires from 666 donors were re-analyzed and high-resolution HLA genotyping was added so that TCR occurrence patterns could be studied. A later genetic analysis used genome-wide SNP genotypes for about 55% of the 666 donors, treating that subset as a discovery cohort. An earlier analysis of fewer than 700 of the donors applied high-throughput TCR beta sequencing to assess whether each TCR beta V gene segment acted as functional or pseudogenic. Donor age, sex, ethnicity and CMV serostatus were compiled alongside the repertoire data. Along with the approximately 670-subject first cohort, a separate validation cohort of around 120 different subjects was used. The T cell repertoires of 666 subjects were profiled by immunosequencing and related to cytomegalovirus serostatus. HLA typing included class I and class II loci at four-digit resolution. Rather than drawing on any new phenotypic data, the later analysis identified candidate immune exposures from TCR beta sequences and the way those sequences occurred across donors. Among about 410 genotyped donors of the cohort, an average of roughly 230,000 unique TCR beta nucleotide sequences was sequenced per donor, of which about 19% were non-productive. All discovery cohort repertoires had been generated using a single sequencing platform. The aim of the study was to test whether cataloging public T cell receptors could identify signatures of past pathogen exposure. Broader findings and caveats from the paper: An association between a missense DCLRE1C variant and V-gene and J-gene trimming of TCR beta chains was found in a later genetic analysis and replicated in an independent cohort. Because the 87-base-pair reads could not distinguish some IMGT-functional V segments, including TRBV6-2 and TRBV6-3, those segments were excluded. Several of the top co-occurrence clusters appeared to be linked to parvovirus B19, influenza, CMV and Epstein-Barr virus, according to a later analysis. In this cohort, only TCR beta chains were sequenced, and detectable features were limited by the absence of alpha or paired-chain data. According to a later analysis, most CMV-associated TCR beta chains appeared to be HLA-restricted, and the HLA associations seemed to be driven largely by CMV exposure. In vitro tests confirmed that a few of the cytomegalovirus-associated TCR beta chains recognize cytomegalovirus antigens. Because HLA typing was unavailable for some donors at each locus, only the typed subset was used in association tests. Cytomegalovirus status was reported to be diagnosed by the classifier with high specificity and sensitivity in both the original and validation cohorts. In a later analysis, the rate of TCR association differed among HLA loci, with DRB1 alleles having the most associated TCRs and HLA-C alleles having the fewest. While some public TCRs were present in many individuals, most TCR sequences turned up only very rarely across donors. At a false discovery rate of 0.05, a later analysis linked fewer than 20,000 TCR beta sequences to specific HLA alleles. In an earlier analysis of 450 to 750 of the donors, most TCR beta V segments appeared in productive rearrangements about 90% or about 30% of the time, broadly matching IMGT annotations. It was suggested by the authors that the approach could potentially be generalized to other disease states and immunological phenotypes. The only immune exposure information available for the cohort was CMV serostatus. A further reported finding was that TCR beta sequences accurately predicted the HLA-A and HLA-B alleles for most subjects in the first cohort. The study gave a list of 150 to 200 TCR beta chains associated with cytomegalovirus. Correlated functional status among segregating V segments might reflect linkage disequilibrium, but an unknown experimental factor could not be ruled out. The presence/absence analyses assumed that sequencing depth was roughly uniform across donors, and that assumption may not be true. Compared with the roughly 700-donor mean, donors in an Asian-associated ancestry cluster had fewer N-insertions in productive TCRs, according to a later genetic analysis. Because counts were too low, 15 or so rarely observed V segments, including chromosome 9 orphons, were excluded from the earlier analysis of 500 to 700 of the donors. In a later analysis, HLA-associated TCR beta chains were found to be more clonally expanded and to have lower generation probabilities than equally common non-associated chains. A cluster of highly shared sequence variants was judged likely to be a technical artifact of the sequencing pipeline. Assigning TCR associations to individual alleles was difficult when HLA alleles, especially DR and DQ, strongly co-occurred.

The cohort comprised under 700 healthy bone marrow donors. All cohort members were sampled while nominally healthy, although unrecorded immune exposures were likely present. The donor tested CMV seronegative, placing the donor among the 350 to 400 seronegative members of the cohort. A peripheral blood sample was collected from each donor, and TCR beta sequencing was performed on peripheral blood mononuclear cells. The Qiagen DNeasy Blood Extraction Kit was used to extract genomic DNA from the blood cell samples. A note on this clone: Which antigen it targets is not known. Base-call qualities are not available, and no considerably larger clone is one nucleotide away.

To prepare the library, the immunoSEQ multiplex PCR assay was applied. For the multiplex PCR, a mixture combining 60 forward primers for TCR Vbeta segments and 13 reverse primers for TCR Jbeta segments was used. The CDR3 region of rearranged TCR beta genes was amplified from genomic DNA with a multiplex PCR assay. On the Illumina HiSeq System, the amplified TCR beta libraries were sequenced as 87-base-pair reads. Under the source paper's analysis protocol: In a later analysis, tens of millions of unique TCR beta chains were counted across the roughly 610 repertoires, and approximately 11 million of these chains were shared by at least two donors. To remove PCR and sequencing errors, raw reads were error-corrected and collapsed into unique sequences using a nearest-neighbor algorithm that merged closely related sequences. CDR3 sequences were aligned to IMGT reference sequences to assign V, D and J gene segments. For a sequence to be retained, a match of at least six nucleotides to both a V gene segment and a J gene segment was required. A rearrangement was called productive if the CDR3 had no stop codons and remained in frame with V and J, and every other rearrangement was called non-productive. CDR3 was defined by IMGT convention, running from the second conserved V-encoded cysteine to the conserved J-encoded phenylalanine. Sequences without an unambiguous match to a single V gene segment were excluded from the earlier analysis of several hundred of the donors. In an earlier analysis of 500 to 750 of the donors, V segments were called functional above 56.7% productive rearrangements and were called segregating when the between-donor standard deviation exceeded 5%. A statistical classification framework was built for diagnosing cytomegalovirus status from the catalog of TCR beta chain sequences. In a later analysis, V and J genes were assigned by comparing TCR nucleotide sequences against IMGT/GENE-DB human TR gene sequences. The TCRdist pipeline was used in a later analysis to assign CDR3 sequences and most-parsimonious VDJ recombination scenarios. In a later analysis, every TCR beta chain was defined by the combination of its CDR3 amino acid sequence and its V-gene family, and reads without a unique V-gene family were dropped. In a later analysis, fewer than 600 highly shared, low-generation-probability nucleotide sequences were removed to address suspected cross-contamination and a sequencing artifact. In a later analysis, a clonal expansion index for each public chain was calculated from normalized within-repertoire ranks of inferred template counts. Generation probabilities in a later analysis came from a VDJ recombination model fitted to out-of-frame rearrangements, and those results were checked against IGoR. Hypergeometric tests were used in a later analysis to score TCR-TCR, TCR-HLA and TCR-CMV co-occurrence, with a repertoire-size bias correction applied to the TCR pairs. A later analysis estimated false discovery rates by permuting HLA or CMV assignments 20 times. In a later analysis, co-occurring TCRs were grouped using DBSCAN, and TCRdist sequence similarity was added for clustering within HLA-allele-positive subsets. Co-occurrence clustering excluded repertoires with fewer than 30,000 or more than 120,000 public chains, plus five with anomalous nucleotide sharing. Here the immuneACCESS table is served through TCRdb, limited to in-frame sequences with V and J called. Missing clones are a known gap in these copies; in checked studies unresolved V genes cover under half, and the rest lacks a known reason. D and trimming come from the DNA, and the V and J calls and clone size come from that table. Present in this sample are roughly 200,000 clones, roughly three quarters of which were seen just once. The ten largest clones take up 2.9% of the sample.

The CDR3 holds 14 amino acids from the cysteine to the phenylalanine. Only the CDR3 region is kept as DNA, spanning 42 bases read in frame from base 1. Taken from the germline V gene, the CDR1 and CDR2 loops are SGHTA and FQGTGA. Trimming removed 10 bases from V and 10 bases from J; the gene matches leave 15 bases unexplained. Sequences were obtained from PBMCs. The chain uses TRBV7-3 and TRBJ2-1; TRBD2 aligns with 8 central bases. This TCR was sampled from a male donor in good health and CMV-seronegative. For the CDR3, the sequence is CATRAGGGRGEQFF. The nucleotide sequence reads TGTGCCACCCGGGCGGGAGGTGGGCGGGGGGAGCAGTTCTTC.